The clone carrying this T cell receptor beta chain has ten or more counts. Newly diagnosed hyperthyroidism patients aged 18 to 65 years had disease lasting under 2 months. On the basis of clinical symptoms, serum thyroxine and TRAb, thyroid ultrasound and orbital computed tomography, diagnoses were made. These data belong to a study of T cells in Graves' hyperthyroidism and ophthalmopathy. RNA transcripts yielded amplified TCR beta CDR3 regions. HTBI primers were the set used in a first-round RT-PCR of the TCR CDR3. A single record per CDR3 protein comes from TCRdb applying MiXCR to the multiplex PCR reads. The sample has 600,000 to 650,000 distinct CDR3 sequences; 15% to 20% are singletons. Source material: blood. The source is a woman in her 30s with Graves' hyperthyroidism.

This CDR3 reads CASSSPTGSRTDTQYF. DNA for the CDR3: TGTGCCAGCAGTTCGCCCACAGGCTCCCGCACAGATACGCAGTATTTT. J is TRBJ2-3 and V is TRBV28; possibly TRBD1 for D (5 bases). Germline V gene sequence: CDR1 MDHEN, CDR2 SYDVKM. The CDR3 loop spans 16 amino acids. Trimming took 4 bases from V and 1 from J, leaving 15 bases between them.